The 29 T cell receptor beta chains reported below all come from one sample, sequenced in a study of T cells in Graves' hyperthyroidism and ophthalmopathy (dated by TCRdb to about 2019). Library generation was performed with multiplex PCR. TCRdb names Illumina HiSeq 2000 as the instrument used. The TCR beta CDR3 regions were amplified from RNA transcripts. The first round of RT-PCR for the TCR CDR3 was performed with the HTBI primer set and the Qiagen OneStep RT-PCR kit. TCRdb passed the public sequencing reads through fastp at Q25 and MiXCR, retaining productive beta sequences. Identical CDR3 protein sequences are pooled into one entry, listed with their most common genes and DNA. Within this sample are roughly 500,000 distinct CDR3 sequences, with over 45% of them counted one time only. The ten top clones hold about two fifths of the sample. The material sequenced was peripheral blood or thyroid tissue (not recorded which). The receptors shown here come from an adult woman with Graves' disease, either hyperthyroidism or ophthalmopathy (not recorded which).

This clonotype showed up many times. The chain joins TRBV28 to TRBJ1-1, with TRBD1 matching over 8 bases. This CDR3 comprises 14 residues. V gave up 5 bases and J gave up 4 bases; unmatched junction bases: 6. CDR1 and CDR2 (germline): MDHEN, SYDVKM. The CDR3 loop is CASSPRGRITEAFF. The CDR3 DNA reads as TGTGCCAGCAGTCCCAGGGGGCGGATCACTGAAGCTTTCTTT.

This clonotype has a single count. This chain connects TRBV7-8 to TRBJ2-5, with TRBD1 matching 9 bases. This CDR3 contains 13 residues. CDR1 SGHVS and CDR2 FQNEAQ come from the germline V gene. The V segment lost 8 bases and the J segment 4 bases; nucleotides outside the gene matches: 5. The CDR3 is CASGPDRGETQYF. The CDR3 nucleotides read TGTGCCAGCGGTCCGGACAGGGGAGAGACCCAGTACTTC.

The V and J genes are TRBV7-9 and TRBJ1-6; tentatively, D is TRBD1 (6 bases). V dropped 2 bases and J dropped 7 bases, with 12 bases sitting between them. The CDR3 is made up of 15 amino acids. The germline V gene encodes CDR1 SEHNR and CDR2 FQNEAQ (reference sequence). CDR3 in amino acids: CASSLFAGVNSPLHF. CDR3 nucleotides: TGTGCCAGCAGCTTATTTGCAGGGGTCAATTCACCCCTCCACTTT.

This clonotype was picked up a small number of times. This may arise from a read error, as a much more abundant clone is one base away. The chain is built from TRBV10-3 and TRBJ1-2, with 7 bases that match TRBD1. The CDR3 extends over 14 amino acids. Germline V gives CDR1 ENHRY, CDR2 SYGVKD. The V and J ends lost 6 bases and 5 bases, in that order; junction bases with no gene match: 9. The CDR3 protein is CAISNAGQTYGYTF. The CDR3 DNA is TGTGCCATCAGCAACGCGGGACAGACGTATGGCTACACCTTC.

The chain uses TRBV2 and TRBJ2-2; D ambiguous. The CDR3 runs to 15 residues. CDR1 is SNHLY, CDR2 FYNNEI, per germline. V lost 5 bases and J 6 bases, leaving 16 bases between the germline ends. CDR3 sequence reads: CASSYQPRYAGELFF. CDR3 DNA: TGTGCCAGCAGTTATCAACCTAGATACGCCGGGGAGCTGTTTTTT.

This clonotype was seen only a few times. In nucleotides, the CDR3 is TGTGCCAGCACCCAACTAAACACCGGGGAGCTGTTTTTT. It codes for CASTQLNTGELFF. The rearrangement uses TRBV28 and TRBJ2-2, with D uncertain. V was trimmed by 7 bases and J by 2 bases, leaving 8 bases between them. This CDR3 comprises 13 residues. The germline gives CDR1 MDHEN, CDR2 SYDVKM.

At least ten counts were recorded for this clonotype. The chain is built from TRBV6-5 and TRBJ1-4; unclear D gene. CDR1 and CDR2 from the germline V gene are MNHEY and SVGAGI. V lost 10 bases, J lost 8 bases, and 20 bases lay in between. The length of the CDR3 is 14 residues. Here the CDR3 reads CATGDSNWGEKLFF. CDR3 in DNA: TGTGCCACCGGCGACTCCAATTGGGGAGAAAAACTGTTTTTT.

This clonotype was seen ten or more times. The chain has TRBV12-3 or TRBV12-4 and TRBJ2-2, with D uncertain. This CDR3 comprises 15 residues. V dropped 5 bases and J dropped 0 bases, with 10 bases sitting between them. CDR3 sequence (DNA): TGTGCCAGCAGTCCCTCGCGTACGAACACCGGGGAGCTGTTTTTT. Amino acid sequence: CASSPSRTNTGELFF.

This clonotype was found many times. The V and J genes are TRBV25-1 and TRBJ1-2; TRBD1 agrees at 7 bases. The CDR3 runs 13 residues. Germline V gives CDR1 MGHDK, CDR2 SYGVNS. Trimming took 5 bases from V and 4 from J; bases not matched to a gene: 4. CDR3 coding DNA: TGTGCCAGCAGTCCCGACAGGGTCTATGGCTACACCTTC. It is translated as CASSPDRVYGYTF.

This clonotype appeared a few times. The chain carries TRBV27 and TRBJ1-5, with D unresolved. The V gene's germline CDR1 is MNHEY and CDR2 SMNVEV (reference sequence). CDR3 length: 14 residues. Trimming took off 1 base at V and 2 bases at J, with 6 bases between the two ends. Here the CDR3 reads CASSLYRGNQPQHF. In DNA form, the CDR3 reads TGTGCCAGCAGTTTATATCGGGGCAATCAGCCCCAGCATTTT.

This clonotype was found many times. DNA for the CDR3: TGCAGCGTACGCTGGACTAGCGGGAGGGCCTACGAGCAGTACTTC. It translates to CSVRWTSGRAYEQYF. The chain recombines TRBV29-1 with TRBJ2-7, with 15 bases fitting TRBD2. The germline V gene encodes CDR1 SQVTM and CDR2 ANQGSEA. The V segment lost 6 bases and the J segment 2 bases; nucleotides outside the gene matches: 5. The CDR3 runs 15 residues.

The chain uses TRBV4-1 and TRBJ1-1; D is uncertain. Trimming cost V 4 bases and J 4 bases, with 13 bases left between them. The length of the CDR3 is 14 residues. Germline V gene sequence: CDR1 MGHRA, CDR2 YSYEKL. CDR3 nucleotide sequence: TGCGCCAGCAGCCTAGTGGGTTTTGGCACTGAAGCTTTCTTT. Protein sequence: CASSLVGFGTEAFF.

The rearrangement uses TRBV5-6 and TRBJ1-5; D gene uncertain. The CDR3 is 15 amino acids. Germline assignment: CDR1 SGHDT and CDR2 YYEEEE. V was cut by 8 bases and J by 7 bases, with 22 bases left in between. This chain's CDR3 is CASSIVNSRWQPQHF. CDR3 in DNA: TGTGCCAGTAGTATAGTGAACAGCCGGTGGCAGCCCCAGCATTTT.

This clonotype was seen a handful of times. The chain recombines TRBV27 with TRBJ2-7, with 9 positions matching TRBD1. V shed 5 bases and J 6 bases; nucleotides not matched to a gene: 11. CDR3 size: 15 residues. Germline-derived CDR1 and CDR2 are MNHEY and SMNVEV (reference sequence). CDR3 sequence reads: CASSATGTGMGEQYF. In DNA, the CDR3 is TGTGCCAGCAGTGCTACCGGGACAGGGATGGGCGAGCAGTACTTC.

V usage is TRBV20-1 and J usage is TRBJ1-2; D gene unclear. CDR1 and CDR2 (germline): DFQATT, SNEGSKA (reference sequence). V was shortened by 1 base and J by 5 bases, with 17 bases between the two germline ends. The CDR3 loop spans 15 amino acids. The CDR3 protein is CSARVGEGALYGYTF. The CDR3 region has the DNA TGCAGTGCTAGAGTTGGTGAGGGTGCGCTATATGGCTACACCTTC.

V is TRBV7-2 and J is TRBJ2-7; D remains unclear. The CDR3 runs to 11 residues. V gave up 5 bases and J gave up 10 bases, with 12 bases separating them. The germline V gene encodes CDR1 SGHTA and CDR2 FQGNSA. This chain's CDR3 is CASSGEESQYF. CDR3 DNA sequence: TGTGCCAGCAGCGGTGAGGAGAGTCAGTACTTC.

On this clonotype: It may be a read error: a sequence one base away is much more abundant. The V gene is TRBV6-1, the J gene TRBJ2-2; no reliable D call. The CDR3 spans 14 residues. CDR1 is MNHNS, CDR2 SASEGT, per germline. Trimming cost V 3 bases and J 3 bases, with 8 bases left between them. This chain's CDR3 is CASSDRPYTGELFF. The DNA of the CDR3 is TGTGCCAGCAGTGACAGGCCCTACACCGGGGAGCTGTTTTTT.

The chain combines TRBV10-1 with TRBJ2-1; TRBD2 matches 10 bases. Trimming took 0 bases from V and 5 from J; bases not matched to a gene: 1. This CDR3 has 15 residues. Germline-derived CDR1 and CDR2 are WNHNN and SYGVQD (reference sequence). CDR3 in DNA: TGCGCCAGCAGTGAGTCCGGACTAGCGGACAATGAGCAGTTCTTC. Protein: CASSESGLADNEQFF.

The rearrangement links TRBV20-1 to TRBJ1-5; TRBD1 aligns across 8 bases. The CDR3 covers 15 residues. Germline CDR1 reads DFQATT; CDR2 reads SNEGSKA (reference sequence). V lost 6 bases, J lost 1 base, and 8 bases stayed unmatched. Here the CDR3 reads CSAPLRGLSNQPQHF. CDR3 bases: TGCAGTGCGCCGCTCAGGGGGCTCAGCAATCAGCCCCAGCATTTT.

This clonotype was recorded a few times. This rearrangement joins TRBV25-1 to TRBJ2-5; possible D gene TRBD2, 5 bases. Germline V gives CDR1 MGHDK, CDR2 SYGVNS. CDR3 size: 18 residues. Trimming took 4 bases from V and 0 from J, leaving 21 bases between them. CDR3: CASSASRTRLLYQETQYF. CDR3 sequence (DNA): TGTGCCAGCAGTGCTAGCCGCACGCGCCTGCTGTACCAAGAGACCCAGTACTTC.

This clonotype was recorded many times. The CDR3 DNA reads as TGCAGTGCTAGAGATACCGACCCGGAGGGAAAACTGTTTTTT. It specifies CSARDTDPEGKLFF. This chain connects TRBV20-1 to TRBJ1-4; D is ambiguous. CDR1 and CDR2 (germline): DFQATT, SNEGSKA (reference sequence). V gave up 0 bases and J gave up 10 bases, with 15 bases separating them. The CDR3 extends over 14 amino acids.

This clonotype has ten or more counts. This chain links TRBV14 with TRBJ1-1, with 10 bases identical to TRBD1. The CDR3 loop spans 16 amino acids. Germline lookup yields CDR1 SGHDN and CDR2 FVKESK. The J segment lost 0 bases and the V segment lost 4 bases, leaving 5 bases of the junction unmatched. The CDR3 region is CASSRDRGTMNTEAFF. CDR3 DNA sequence: TGTGCCAGCAGCCGGGACAGGGGAACGATGAACACTGAAGCTTTCTTT.

This clonotype was found a few times. The chain has TRBV2 and TRBJ1-4; 8 nucleotides agree with TRBD1. The CDR3 is 13 residues long. Germline V CDR1 and CDR2: SNHLY, FYNNEI. The V and J ends lost 7 bases and 8 bases, in that order; junction bases with no gene match: 6. The CDR3 nucleotides read TGTGCCAGCACCCGAGGGACAGGAGAAAAACTGTTTTTT. This sequence encodes CASTRGTGEKLFF.

This clonotype was counted ten times or more. This chain uses TRBV7-9 with TRBJ2-7; 8 bases align to TRBD2. The CDR3 totals 14 residues. Germline loops: CDR1 SEHNR, CDR2 FQNEAQ (reference sequence). J lost 6 bases, V lost 5 bases, and 9 bases had no gene match. The CDR3 protein is CASSPRGSGIEQYF. The CDR3 coding sequence is TGTGCCAGCAGCCCCCGGGGTAGCGGGATCGAGCAGTACTTC.

This clonotype occurred many times. The chain couples TRBV7-6 to TRBJ2-7; D is ambiguous. The CDR3 extends over 14 amino acids. Trimming took off 1 base at V and 2 bases at J, with 9 bases between the two ends. Germline V CDR1 and CDR2: SGHVS, FNYEAQ. The CDR3 loop is CASSLGTETYEQYF. The CDR3 DNA reads TGTGCCAGCAGCTTAGGGACGGAGACCTACGAGCAGTACTTC.

This clonotype was counted between two and nine times. The CDR3 sequence: CASSPPTGDYEQYF. CDR3 DNA sequence: TGTGCCAGCAGCCCACCGACAGGGGACTACGAGCAGTACTTC. This chain uses TRBV7-9 with TRBJ2-7, with 8 bases lining up with TRBD1. With 5 bases clipped from V and 3 bases from J, the junction kept 6 bases outside the gene matches. The V gene's germline CDR1 is SEHNR and CDR2 FQNEAQ (reference sequence). The CDR3 length is 14 residues. The full variable domain, with the rest looked up from reference TRBV7-9 and TRBJ2-7, is DTGVSQNPRHKITKRGQNVTFRCDPISEHNRLYWYRQTLGQGPEFLTYFQNEAQLEKSRLLSDRFSAERPKGSFSTLEIQRTEQGDSAMYLCASSPPTGDYEQYFGPGTRLTVT.

The genes are TRBV10-3 and TRBJ2-7, with 12 bases identical to TRBD1. Trimming cost V 2 bases and J 4 bases; bases outside gene matches: 6. This CDR3 contains 16 residues. The germline V gene encodes CDR1 ENHRY and CDR2 SYGVKD. The CDR3 DNA is TGTGCCATCAGTGAGGCCGGGACAGGGGGCAAATACGAGCAGTACTTC. Its translation: CAISEAGTGGKYEQYF.

The chain carries TRBV25-1 and TRBJ1-1, with D perhaps TRBD1 (6 bases). This CDR3 has 13 residues. V was cut by 8 bases and J by 3 bases, with 13 bases left in between. Germline V gene data show CDR1 as MGHDK and CDR2 as SYGVNS. CDR3 sequence reads: CASSDRTYTEAFF. CDR3 sequence (DNA): TGTGCCAGCTCCGACAGGACGTACACTGAAGCTTTCTTT.

This sequence joins TRBV2 and TRBJ2-5; 11 bases map to TRBD1. The V gene's germline CDR1 is SNHLY and CDR2 FYNNEI. This CDR3 region has 15 residues. Trimming took 4 bases from V and 5 from J; bases not matched to a gene: 6. In DNA form, the CDR3 reads TGTGCCAGCAGTGTCAGGACAGGGGGCAGGGAGACCCAGTACTTC. This translates into CASSVRTGGRETQYF.